The 30 T cell receptor beta chains below come from one sample, sequenced in a study of blood T cell repertoires in COVID-19. Here immunoSEQ multiplex PCR was the method, and the copy in TCRdb shows in-frame clones only, minus some. The data contain nearly 250,000 clones, more than 75% of them seen just once; the ten biggest clones take up more than 2%. Sequenced: PBMCs or T cells enriched from blood (not recorded which). These receptors originate from a woman between 45 and 60 years old who had recovered from COVID-19.

This sequence joins TRBV20-1 and TRBJ1-2; D call uncertain. Trimming left V 3 bases short and J 6 bases short, with 14 bases between. The CDR3 runs to 13 residues. Looked up from germline, CDR1 is DFQATT and CDR2 is SNEGSKA (reference sequence). CDR3 in amino acids: CSASPPTENGYTF. CDR3 nucleotide sequence: TGCAGTGCTAGTCCGCCGACTGAAAATGGCTACACCTTC.

The genes are TRBV19 and TRBJ2-2, with D perhaps matching TRBD1 (5 bases). The CDR3 length is 14 residues. Trimming left V 2 bases short and J 7 bases short, with 11 bases between. Germline-derived CDR1 and CDR2 are LNHDA and SQIVND (reference sequence). The chain's CDR3 is CASSIRWGGGELFF. The CDR3 DNA reads as TGTGCCAGTAGTATAAGGTGGGGCGGCGGGGAGCTGTTTTTT.

The V gene is TRBV18, the J gene TRBJ2-5; 7 bases fit TRBD1. CDR3 size: 13 residues. V shed 3 bases and J 4 bases; nucleotides not matched to a gene: 2. The germline V gene has CDR1 KGHSH and CDR2 LQKENI. As DNA, the CDR3 is TGTGCCAGCTCACCTGGGACAGCAGAGACCCAGTACTTC. It yields the protein CASSPGTAETQYF.

V gene TRBV19 combines with J gene TRBJ2-7; 8 nucleotides agree with TRBD2. CDR1 and CDR2 from the germline V gene are LNHDA and SQIVND (reference sequence). J gave up 0 bases and V 5 bases, and 6 bases lay outside the gene matches. This CDR3 region has 15 residues. The CDR3 DNA reads as TGTGCCAGTAGTCTGCCGGGGGGGAGCTCCTACGAGCAGTACTTC. As protein: CASSLPGGSSYEQYF.

The chain combines TRBV5-6 with TRBJ1-4; D is unclear. The V end lost 1 base, the J end lost 0 bases, and 4 bases lay between the germline ends. This CDR3 has 14 residues. Germline-derived CDR1 and CDR2 are SGHDT and YYEEEE. Here the CDR3 DNA reads TGTGCCAGCAGCTTGTCCGCAACTAATGAAAAACTGTTTTTT. Its translation: CASSLSATNEKLFF.

The chain links TRBV10-3 to TRBJ2-1, with a tentative D call TRBD1 (6 bases). In germline, CDR1 is ENHRY, CDR2 SYGVKD. V lost 2 bases to trimming and J lost 3 bases, with 11 bases between them. This CDR3 is 15 amino acids long. CDR3 nucleotide sequence: TGTGCCATCAGTGAGCCCGGGACATACTACAATGAGCAGTTCTTC. Its translation: CAISEPGTYYNEQFF.

In this sample, this clone turned up once. The chain couples TRBV23-1 to TRBJ1-5; perhaps TRBD1 as D (5 bases). TRBV23-1 is an ORF, and what it does is uncertain. V shed 3 bases and J shed 0 bases, with 12 bases lying between them. The CDR3 has 16 amino acids. In nucleotides, the CDR3 is TGCGCCAGCAGTCATCGGGGGGACGATAGCAATCAGCCCCAGCATTTT. This encodes CASSHRGDDSNQPQHF.

The chain is built from TRBV6-5 and TRBJ2-1; 9 positions match TRBD1. V trimming: 4 bases; J trimming: 7 bases; junction bases outside the gene matches: 8. CDR3 length equals 15 residues. CDR1 is MNHEY and CDR2 is SVGAGI in the germline V gene. CDR3 nucleotide sequence: TGTGCCAGCAGTTCGGACAGGGGAATGTTGAATGAGCAGTTCTTC. Residues: CASSSDRGMLNEQFF.

In this sample, this clone turned up once. The V call is TRBV27, the J call TRBJ2-3, with 7 nucleotides matching TRBD1. Losses at the gene ends were 5 bases for V and 4 bases for J; bases not matched to a gene: 6. Germline loops: CDR1 MNHEY, CDR2 SMNVEV (reference sequence). The CDR3 is 14 residues long. CDR3 in DNA: TGTGCCAGCAGTCACCCACAGGGGCCAGATACGCAGTATTTT. This gives the protein CASSHPQGPDTQYF.

The CDR3 DNA is TGTGCCAGCAGCTTTGACTCGAACACCGGGGAGCTGTTTTTT. Translation: CASSFDSNTGELFF. V gene TRBV7-2 combines with J gene TRBJ2-2, with D unclear. CDR3 length equals 14 residues. Germline lookup yields CDR1 SGHTA and CDR2 FQGNSA. V was clipped by 3 bases and J by 0 bases, with 5 bases between them.

The genes are TRBV11-3 and TRBJ2-5, with D hard to call. Germline assignment: CDR1 SGHNT and CDR2 YENEEA. The CDR3 contains 12 residues. V lost 5 bases and J lost 4, with 8 bases in between. The CDR3 sequence: CASSQWLETQYF. The CDR3 nucleotides read TGTGCCAGCAGCCAGTGGTTAGAGACCCAGTACTTC.

This clone appeared many times. The sample has other DNA sequences that encode this CDR3 too. The rearrangement uses TRBV9 and TRBJ1-5; possible D gene TRBD1, 5 bases. CDR1 and CDR2 from the germline V gene are SGDLS and YYNGEE. This CDR3 region has 15 residues. Trimming took off 0 bases at V and 6 bases at J, with 13 bases between the two ends. CDR3 region: CASSVGGGEGQPQHF. The CDR3 DNA reads as TGTGCCAGCAGCGTAGGAGGAGGGGAGGGTCAGCCCCAGCATTTT.

The chain is built from TRBV28 and TRBJ1-3; 7 nucleotides agree with TRBD1. Germline CDR1 MDHEN, CDR2 SYDVKM. CDR3 length: 13 residues. Losses at the gene ends were 10 bases for V and 7 bases for J; bases not matched to a gene: 10. The CDR3, as DNA: TGTGCCACTGTGACAGGGAACGAGAACACCATATATTTT. It encodes CATVTGNENTIYF.

The chain is built from TRBV11-2 and TRBJ2-3, with no clear D. Per germline, CDR1 SGHAT and CDR2 FQNNGV. The CDR3 is made up of 16 amino acids. V was clipped by 1 base and J by 0 bases, with 11 bases between them. CDR3 residues: CASSLGVQFSTDTQYF. In DNA, the CDR3 is TGTGCCAGCAGCTTAGGAGTACAGTTTAGCACAGATACGCAGTATTTT.

The chain is built from TRBV5-1 and TRBJ2-6; a weak D match, TRBD1 (6 bases). Germline values: CDR1 SGHRS, CDR2 YFSETQ. V was cut by 1 base and J by 1 base, with 12 bases left in between. This CDR3 is built from 17 residues. The CDR3, as DNA: TGCGCCAGCAGCTTGTTACAGGGTGGGTCTGGGGCCAACGTCCTGACTTTC. This gives the protein CASSLLQGGSGANVLTF.

This CDR3 is CASSQDRGGYSYEQYF. CDR3 DNA: TGCGCCAGCAGCCAAGATCGGGGAGGATACTCCTACGAGCAGTACTTC. The J gene is TRBJ2-7, the V gene TRBV4-3; tentative D call: TRBD2 (6 bases). V lost 0 bases to trimming and J lost 0 bases, with 12 bases between them. Looked up from germline, CDR1 is LGHNA and CDR2 is YSLEER. This CDR3 is built from 16 residues.

V and J are TRBV28 and TRBJ2-2, with D possibly TRBD2 on 5 matching bases. CDR1 is MDHEN, CDR2 SYDVKM, per germline. Trimming cost V 5 bases and J 6 bases, with 13 bases left between them. This CDR3 contains 14 residues. The CDR3 sequence is CASSASGLAGELFF. In DNA form, the CDR3 reads TGTGCCAGCAGTGCGTCCGGACTCGCCGGGGAGCTGTTTTTT.

V gene TRBV7-2 combines with J gene TRBJ2-1, with TRBD2 identical over 7 bases. The CDR3 runs 16 residues. CDR1 is SGHTA, CDR2 FQGNSA, per germline. V lost 4 bases, J lost 9 bases, and 15 bases stayed unmatched. CDR3 sequence reads: CASSSPGLSLGSEQFF. Written as DNA, the CDR3 is TGTGCCAGCAGCTCGCCGGGACTAAGTCTGGGAAGTGAGCAGTTCTTC.

The rearrangement joins TRBV12-3 or TRBV12-4 to TRBJ1-1; the D is unclear. Between the trimmed V and J ends, which lost 5 bases and 7 bases, there was a span of 14 bases. This CDR3 spans 13 amino acids. This chain's CDR3 is CASSLTGRGEAFF. CDR3 in DNA: TGTGCCAGCAGTCTAACCGGGCGGGGTGAAGCTTTCTTT.

The count of this clone is one. This chain uses TRBV28 with TRBJ1-2; no definite D call. This CDR3 region has 12 residues. V lost 5 bases and J lost 11, with 15 bases in between. Per the germline V gene, CDR1 is MDHEN and CDR2 is SYDVKM. This CDR3 reads CASSPLAGKYTF. The CDR3 DNA is TGTGCCAGCAGTCCCTTAGCGGGAAAATACACCTTC.

A few counts support this clone. This chain links TRBV5-1 with TRBJ2-1; D is unclear. From germline, CDR1 is SGHRS and CDR2 YFSETQ. V lost 7 bases and J lost 6, with 11 bases in between. The CDR3 sequence is 12 residues long. CDR3 bases: TGCGCCAGCTCCCCCCGGGTCAATGAGCAGTTCTTC. Translated: CASSPRVNEQFF.

CDR3: CASSQDGGWGYEQYF. CDR3 DNA sequence: TGTGCCAGCAGCCAAGACGGAGGCTGGGGCTACGAGCAGTACTTC. This sequence joins TRBV4-2 and TRBJ2-7; D is perhaps TRBD2 (5 bases). V was cut by 0 bases and J by 3 bases, with 12 bases left in between. Germline V gene data show CDR1 as LGHNA and CDR2 as YNFKEQ. The CDR3 is made up of 15 amino acids.

The chain couples TRBV10-3 to TRBJ2-5; D may be TRBD1 (5 bases). Germline V lookup: CDR1 ENHRY, CDR2 SYGVKD. This CDR3 region has 14 residues. Deletions cut 5 bases from V and 4 bases from J, with 14 bases between. CDR3 sequence reads: CAISSQGSGETQYF. In DNA, the CDR3 is TGTGCCATCAGTTCTCAGGGTTCGGGAGAGACCCAGTACTTC.

The chain uses TRBV28 and TRBJ2-7; D gene ambiguous. The CDR3 is 13 residues long. The V and J ends lost 7 bases and 2 bases respectively, with 12 bases between them. From germline, CDR1 is MDHEN and CDR2 SYDVKM. CDR3 sequence (DNA): TGTGCCAGCAACAAGGCAGGTCCCTACGAGCAGTACTTC. Its translation is CASNKAGPYEQYF. The variable domain in full, completed from reference TRBV28 and TRBJ2-7, reads DVKVTQSSRYLVKRTGEKVFLECVQDMDHENMFWYRQDPGLGLRLIYFSYDVKMKEKGDIPEGYSVSREKKERFSLILESASTNQTSMYLCASNKAGPYEQYFGPGTRLTVT.

This clone was recorded at least ten times. J is TRBJ1-5 and V is TRBV30, with TRBD1 as a possible D gene (5 bases). The V gene lost 4 bases and the J gene lost 6 bases, with 13 bases spanning the gap. From germline, CDR1 is GTSNPN and CDR2 SVGIG (reference sequence). The CDR3 covers 13 residues. Here the CDR3 reads CAWMNWGGQPQHF. The CDR3 DNA sequence: TGTGCCTGGATGAATTGGGGGGGTCAGCCCCAGCATTTT.

The chain uses TRBV6-5 and TRBJ2-7; TRBD1 might be the D (6 bases). This CDR3 is 14 amino acids long. With 6 bases removed from V and 0 bases from J, the gap between germline ends came to 12 bases. Germline V gives CDR1 MNHEY, CDR2 SVGAGI. CDR3: CASSLRGTSYEQYF. The CDR3 nucleotides read TGTGCCAGCAGCCTAAGGGGGACCTCCTACGAGCAGTACTTC.

The chain combines TRBV4-1 with TRBJ1-2, with 10 nucleotides matching TRBD1. The V gene end was trimmed by 3 bases and the J gene end by 7 bases; junction bases not matched to a gene: 11. The CDR3 is 16 amino acids. CDR1 MGHRA and CDR2 YSYEKL come from the germline V gene. The CDR3 loop reads CASSHPRDRGLLGYTF. CDR3 DNA sequence: TGCGCCAGCAGCCACCCAAGGGACAGGGGTCTTCTTGGCTACACCTTC.

This clone was seen only once. The J gene is TRBJ2-3, the V gene TRBV12-3 or TRBV12-4; no clear D gene. The CDR3 length is 13 residues. Trimming shortened V by 2 bases and J by 11 bases, and 14 bases separated the two germline ends. CDR3 sequence reads: CASSLYEVRVQYF. The DNA of the CDR3 is TGTGCCAGCAGTTTATACGAGGTACGGGTGCAGTATTTT.

The gene calls are TRBV20-1 and TRBJ2-3; TRBD2 agrees at 8 bases. Looked up from germline, CDR1 is DFQATT and CDR2 is SNEGSKA (reference sequence). The CDR3 covers 11 residues. V was clipped by 5 bases and J by 7 bases; unmatched bases: 2. The CDR3 sequence is CSAGTRNTQYF. CDR3 in DNA: TGCAGTGCTGGGACTAGGAATACGCAGTATTTT.

The count of this clone is one. The V and J genes are TRBV11-3 and TRBJ2-6, with a tentative D call TRBD2 (5 bases). This CDR3 is 15 amino acids long. Per the germline V gene, CDR1 is SGHNT and CDR2 is YENEEA. Trimming removed 5 bases at V and 0 bases at J, with 8 bases between. The CDR3 protein is CASSPRASGANVLTF. CDR3 coding DNA: TGTGCCAGCAGCCCGAGGGCCTCTGGGGCCAACGTCCTGACTTTC. The variable domain in full, with the rest retrieved from reference TRBV11-3 and TRBJ2-6, is EAGVVQSPRYKIIEKKQPVAFWCNPISGHNTLYWYLQNLGQGPELLIRYENEEAVDDSQLPKDRFSAERLKGVDSTLKIQPAELGDSAVYLCASSPRASGANVLTFGAGSRLTVL.